This is a list of T cell receptor beta chains from one sample in a study of human T cells and chemical hapten exposure. Each CDR3 protein gets one entry after TCRdb re-called the RACE reads with MiXCR. The table shows around 67,000 distinct CDR3 sequences, with 8.5% occurring only once. The sequences come from whole blood, collected in connection with sensitization to the hapten diphenylcyclopropenone (DPC). These receptor sequences come from a woman aged 45-65 years with alopecia areata. Some clones in this sample may be carry-over from other donors' samples. Both conserved end residues are part of each CDR3. D genes are given only for firm matches. A row's size may be missing; if present it is once, few, many or a size class.

V gene: TRBV12-3/TRBV12-4
D gene: NA
J gene: TRBJ2-5
clone size: NA
CDR3 protein: CASRENTETQYF
CDR3 DNA: TGTGCCAGCAGGGAAAACACAGAGACCCAGTACTTC

V gene: TRBV28
D gene: TRBD2
J gene: TRBJ2-1
clone size: NA
CDR3 protein: CASRGLAGGSEQFF
CDR3 DNA: TGTGCCAGCAGAGGACTAGCGGGAGGAAGTGAGCAGTTCTTC

V gene: TRBV5-1
D gene: TRBD1
J gene: TRBJ1-3
clone size: many
CDR3 protein: CASSLPGQGGSGNTIYF
CDR3 DNA: TGCGCCAGCAGCTTACCGGGACAGGGAGGATCTGGAAACACCATATATTTT

V gene: TRBV12-3/TRBV12-4
D gene: TRBD1
J gene: TRBJ1-2
clone size: many
CDR3 protein: CASTPGQGYGYTF
CDR3 DNA: TGTGCCAGCACACCGGGACAGGGCTATGGCTACACCTTC

V gene: TRBV12-5
D gene: NA
J gene: TRBJ1-3
clone size: few
CDR3 protein: CASAMGQGSNF
CDR3 DNA: TGTGCTAGTGCCATGGGGCAGGGGTCGAATTTT

V gene: TRBV12-3/TRBV12-4
D gene: NA
J gene: TRBJ1-6
clone size: NA
CDR3 protein: CASSLSRGESPLHF
CDR3 DNA: TGTGCCAGCAGTCTTTCCCGGGGTGAATCACCCCTCCACTTT

V gene: TRBV6-6
D gene: NA
J gene: TRBJ1-5
clone size: many
CDR3 protein: CASSYFPPGDQPQHF
CDR3 DNA: TGTGCCAGCAGTTACTTCCCGCCGGGGGATCAGCCCCAGCATTTT

V gene: TRBV7-9
D gene: TRBD2
J gene: TRBJ2-3
clone size: few
CDR3 protein: CASSLQREVDTQYF
CDR3 DNA: TGTGCCAGCAGCCTCCAACGGGAGGTAGATACGCAGTATTTT

V gene: TRBV6-2/TRBV6-3
D gene: TRBD2
J gene: TRBJ2-1
clone size: few
CDR3 protein: CASTAGGYNEQFF
CDR3 DNA: TGTGCCAGCACAGCGGGAGGGTACAATGAGCAGTTCTTC

V gene: TRBV12-3/TRBV12-4
D gene: NA
J gene: TRBJ2-5
clone size: NA
CDR3 protein: CASSFGLQETQYF
CDR3 DNA: TGTGCCAGCAGTTTTGGGCTCCAAGAGACCCAGTACTTC

V gene: TRBV5-4
D gene: TRBD1
J gene: TRBJ2-7
clone size: few
CDR3 protein: CASSYDRGDEQYF
CDR3 DNA: TGTGCCAGCAGCTACGACAGGGGTGACGAGCAGTACTTC

V gene: TRBV10-3
D gene: NA
J gene: TRBJ1-1
clone size: many
CDR3 protein: CALSPRGAIGEAFF
CDR3 DNA: TGTGCCCTTTCACCACGGGGGGCGATCGGGGAAGCTTTCTTT

V gene: TRBV15
D gene: NA
J gene: TRBJ1-1
clone size: NA
CDR3 protein: CATSVRTLHTEAFF
CDR3 DNA: TGTGCCACCAGCGTAAGGACGTTACACACTGAAGCTTTCTTT

V gene: TRBV7-2
D gene: TRBD1
J gene: TRBJ1-1
clone size: NA
CDR3 protein: CASSGGQGNTEAFF
CDR3 DNA: TGTGCCAGCAGCGGAGGACAGGGGAACACTGAAGCTTTCTTT

V gene: TRBV19
D gene: TRBD1
J gene: TRBJ1-5
clone size: NA
CDR3 protein: CASSPQGGNQPQHF
CDR3 DNA: TGTGCCAGTAGCCCCCAGGGGGGAAATCAGCCCCAGCATTTT

V gene: TRBV18
D gene: TRBD1
J gene: TRBJ1-1
clone size: NA
CDR3 protein: CASSPVDRGGTEAFF
CDR3 DNA: TGTGCCAGCTCACCCGTGGACAGGGGGGGTACTGAAGCTTTCTTT

V gene: TRBV9
D gene: TRBD2
J gene: TRBJ2-2
clone size: NA
CDR3 protein: CASSDLAGGIGELFF
CDR3 DNA: TGTGCCAGCAGCGATCTAGCGGGAGGAATCGGGGAGCTGTTTTTT

V gene: TRBV27
D gene: NA
J gene: TRBJ2-1
clone size: many
CDR3 protein: CASSLGGYNEQFF
CDR3 DNA: TGTGCCAGCAGTTTAGGGGGCTACAATGAGCAGTTCTTC

V gene: TRBV29-1
D gene: NA
J gene: TRBJ2-1
clone size: few
CDR3 protein: CSVVGEVTPEQFF
CDR3 DNA: TGCAGCGTTGTAGGGGAGGTAACCCCTGAGCAGTTCTTC

V gene: TRBV29-1
D gene: NA
J gene: TRBJ2-3
clone size: NA
CDR3 protein: CSVELDSTDTQYF
CDR3 DNA: TGCAGCGTTGAACTCGATAGCACAGATACGCAGTATTTT

V gene: TRBV20-1
D gene: NA
J gene: TRBJ2-1
clone size: few
CDR3 protein: CSASFLGDEQFF
CDR3 DNA: TGCAGTGCTAGTTTCCTGGGGGATGAGCAGTTCTTC

V gene: TRBV7-2
D gene: NA
J gene: TRBJ2-7
clone size: few
CDR3 protein: CASSLAHTDEQYF
CDR3 DNA: TGTGCCAGCAGCTTGGCTCACACAGACGAGCAGTACTTC

V gene: TRBV29-1
D gene: TRBD2
J gene: TRBJ2-3
clone size: NA
CDR3 protein: CSVPPNGRALTDTQYF
CDR3 DNA: TGCAGCGTTCCCCCCAACGGGAGGGCCCTCACAGATACGCAGTATTTT

V gene: TRBV6-6
D gene: NA
J gene: TRBJ1-2
clone size: NA
CDR3 protein: CASSYSPDPTYGYTF
CDR3 DNA: TGTGCCAGCAGTTACTCGCCGGACCCTACCTATGGCTACACCTTC

V gene: TRBV7-9
D gene: NA
J gene: TRBJ1-1
clone size: few
CDR3 protein: CASSGGSENTEAFF
CDR3 DNA: TGTGCCAGTTCCGGGGGCTCGGAGAACACTGAAGCTTTCTTT

V gene: TRBV27
D gene: NA
J gene: TRBJ1-4
clone size: NA
CDR3 protein: CASSFYRDEKLFF
CDR3 DNA: TGTGCCAGCAGTTTTTACAGGGATGAAAAACTGTTTTTT

V gene: TRBV9
D gene: TRBD1
J gene: TRBJ1-5
clone size: many
CDR3 protein: CASSSGTGDLQPQHF
CDR3 DNA: TGTGCCAGCAGCTCCGGGACAGGGGACTTACAGCCCCAGCATTTT

V gene: TRBV29-1
D gene: NA
J gene: TRBJ1-1
clone size: NA
CDR3 protein: CSVIDPIRAFF
CDR3 DNA: TGCAGCGTAATTGATCCCATACGGGCTTTCTTT

V gene: TRBV18
D gene: NA
J gene: TRBJ2-3
clone size: NA
CDR3 protein: CASSPSEGDTQYF
CDR3 DNA: TGTGCCAGCTCACCGTCTGAGGGAGATACGCAGTATTTT

V gene: TRBV14
D gene: NA
J gene: TRBJ2-3
clone size: few
CDR3 protein: CASSHLTSSTDTQYF
CDR3 DNA: TGTGCCAGCAGCCACCTGACTTCCAGCACAGATACGCAGTATTTT

V gene: TRBV12-3/TRBV12-4
D gene: NA
J gene: TRBJ2-4
clone size: NA
CDR3 protein: CASRSHNKNIQYF
CDR3 DNA: TGTGCCAGCAGGTCACACAACAAAAACATTCAGTACTTC

V gene: TRBV14
D gene: NA
J gene: TRBJ2-5
clone size: NA
CDR3 protein: CASSPDRGQETQYF
CDR3 DNA: TGTGCCAGCAGCCCAGATAGGGGCCAAGAGACCCAGTACTTC